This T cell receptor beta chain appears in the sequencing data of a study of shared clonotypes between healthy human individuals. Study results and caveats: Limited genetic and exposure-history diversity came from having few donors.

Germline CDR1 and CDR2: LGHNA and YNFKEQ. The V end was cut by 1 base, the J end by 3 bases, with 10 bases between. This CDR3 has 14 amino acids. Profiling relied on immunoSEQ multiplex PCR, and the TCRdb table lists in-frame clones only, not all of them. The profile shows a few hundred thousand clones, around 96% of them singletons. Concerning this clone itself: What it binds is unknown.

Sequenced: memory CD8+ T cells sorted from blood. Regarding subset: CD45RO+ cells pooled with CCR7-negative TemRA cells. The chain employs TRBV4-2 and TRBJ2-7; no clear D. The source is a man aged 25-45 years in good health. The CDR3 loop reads CASSQARPLYEQYF. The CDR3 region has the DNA TGTGCCAGCAGCCAAGCTAGACCCCTCTACGAGCAGTACTTC.